Listed here are 28 T cell receptor beta chains from one sample, sequenced in a study of CDR3 diversity in severe acne. Via MiXCR, TCRdb re-called the PCR reads, giving one row per CDR3 protein. The profile shows more than 80,000 distinct CDR3 sequences, approximately 54% of them singletons. Material: blood. The receptors here all came from a male donor with severe acne vulgaris.

V gene TRBV5-5 combines with J gene TRBJ2-7; D gene uncertain. The CDR3 length is 12 residues. Germline CDR1 is SGHKS and CDR2 is YYEKEE (reference sequence). V lost 4 bases to trimming and J lost 8 bases, with 13 bases between them. CDR3 bases: TGTGCCAGCAGCCGGGTTGAAGGGCAGCAGTACTTC. Amino acids: CASSRVEGQQYF.

The chain links TRBV13 to TRBJ2-3; the match to TRBD2 covers 10 bases. V trimming: 5 bases; J trimming: 3 bases; junction bases outside the gene matches: 11. The CDR3 totals 17 residues. CDR1 and CDR2 (germline): PRHDT, FYEKMQ (reference sequence). Written as DNA, the CDR3 is TGTGCCAGCAGCCCCTCGAGCGGGAGGGGGGGGACAGATACGCAGTATTTT. It encodes CASSPSSGRGGTDTQYF.

This rearrangement joins TRBV20-1 to TRBJ2-1, with D possibly being TRBD1 or TRBD2 (6 bases each). The CDR3 totals 14 residues. The V gene lost 3 bases and the J gene lost 6 bases, with 15 bases spanning the gap. CDR1 is DFQATT, CDR2 SNEGSKA, per germline (reference sequence). The CDR3 loop is CSASAGGGLNEQFF. The DNA for the CDR3 is TGCAGTGCTAGTGCAGGAGGGGGTCTCAATGAGCAGTTCTTC.

The CDR3 loop reads CASSLNQGRGYGYTF. In DNA, the CDR3 is TGTGCCAGCAGCCTGAACCAGGGCCGGGGCTATGGCTACACCTTC. The V gene is TRBV11-2, the J gene TRBJ1-2; a weak D match, TRBD1 (5 bases). This CDR3 is built from 15 residues. V gave up 5 bases and J gave up 4 bases, with 17 bases separating them. Germline CDR1 and CDR2: SGHAT and FQNNGV.

In its sample, this clonotype was seen many times. The chain employs TRBV6-1 and TRBJ1-2, with D possibly being TRBD1 (5 bases). Germline assignment: CDR1 MNHNS and CDR2 SASEGT. The CDR3 is 13 amino acids. V lost 2 bases and J 7 bases, leaving 11 bases between the germline ends. The CDR3 protein is CASSESRDFGYTF. The DNA of the CDR3 is TGTGCCAGCAGTGAAAGCAGGGATTTTGGCTACACCTTC.

This chain joins TRBV7-9 and TRBJ2-1; 7 nucleotides agree with TRBD1. The CDR3 covers 14 residues. Per the germline V gene, CDR1 is SEHNR and CDR2 is FQNEAQ (reference sequence). The trim removed 4 bases at V and 10 bases at J, leaving 10 bases unmatched. This chain's CDR3 is CASSWGQSTGEQFF. DNA for the CDR3: TGTGCCAGCAGCTGGGGACAGAGCACCGGGGAGCAGTTCTTC.

The rearrangement joins TRBV20-1 to TRBJ1-6, with 12 bases lining up with TRBD1. CDR1 DFQATT and CDR2 SNEGSKA come from the germline V gene (reference sequence). J was trimmed by 4 bases and V by 4 bases; bases with no gene match: 14. The length of the CDR3 is 19 residues. The CDR3 coding sequence is TGCAGTGCTACCTCTACGGGACAGGGGGCGCTGGGTTATAATTCACCCCTCCACTTT. The encoded protein is CSATSTGQGALGYNSPLHF.

On this clonotype itself: Its ends do not fully match the called genes, so a read error is possible. The chain has TRBV6-5 and TRBJ2-7; D call uncertain. This CDR3 region has 13 residues. The germline gives CDR1 MNHEY, CDR2 SVGAGI. Written as DNA, the CDR3 is TGTGCCAGCAGTTACTCCCCTTCCTTCGAGCAGTACTTC. It codes for CASSYSPSFEQYF.

This clonotype ranks as medium-sized. This chain links TRBV25-1 with TRBJ1-3, with TRBD1 as a possible D gene (6 bases). The ends were cut back, 3 bases at V and 4 bases at J, with 16 bases in the middle. The germline V gene encodes CDR1 MGHDK and CDR2 SYGVNS. The CDR3 consists of 16 residues. CDR3 in DNA: TGTGCCAGCAGTGATCCCGGGACAATGGCCGGAAACACCATATATTTT. It yields the protein CASSDPGTMAGNTIYF.

The V gene is TRBV11-1, the J gene TRBJ2-5; no definite D call. V was shortened by 1 base and J by 0 bases, with 6 bases between the two germline ends. Germline CDR1 SGHAT, CDR2 FQDESV (reference sequence). The CDR3 loop spans 14 amino acids. CDR3 protein: CASSLELNQETQYF. Written as DNA, the CDR3 is TGTGCCAGCAGCTTAGAACTAAACCAAGAGACCCAGTACTTC.

This clonotype was found a few times. The CDR3 DNA sequence: TGTGCCAGCAGCCCATCGAGGACAGGGGGCGAAAAACTGTTTTTT. Protein product: CASSPSRTGGEKLFF. The chain links TRBV7-2 to TRBJ1-4, with 11 bases matching TRBD1. The CDR3 covers 15 residues. Germline CDR1 is SGHTA and CDR2 is FQGNSA. Trimming took 5 bases from V and 8 from J; bases not matched to a gene: 7. The full variable domain, its missing parts supplied by reference TRBV7-2 and TRBJ1-4, is GAGVSQSPSNKVTEKGKDVELRCDPISGHTALYWYRQSLGQGLEFLIYFQGNSAPDKSGLPSDRFSAERTGGSVSTLTIQRTQQEDSAVYLCASSPSRTGGEKLFFGSGTQLSVL.

Worth noting for this clonotype: At one end, the junction sequence differs from germline, possibly due to a read error. The chain couples TRBV11-2 to TRBJ2-7; no reliable D call. Germline assignment: CDR1 SGHAT and CDR2 FQNNGV. This CDR3 contains 11 residues. In nucleotides, the CDR3 is TGTGCCAGCAGCCTTTACTACGGGCAGTACTTC. It yields the protein CASSLYYGQYF.

The CDR3: CASSLRGLAGEQYF. CDR3 DNA sequence: TGTGCCAGTAGTTTAAGGGGGCTGGCCGGCGAGCAGTACTTC. V and J are TRBV19 and TRBJ2-7, with TRBD1 matching over 7 bases. The CDR3 runs 14 residues. Germline CDR1 is LNHDA and CDR2 is SQIVND (reference sequence). V lost 5 bases to trimming and J lost 6 bases; unmatched junction nucleotides: 10.

In this sample, this clonotype turned up a few times. V gene TRBV20-1 combines with J gene TRBJ2-1; 15 positions agree with TRBD2. The germline gives CDR1 DFQATT, CDR2 SNEGSKA (reference sequence). Trimming took 6 bases from V and 9 from J; bases not matched to a gene: 6. The CDR3 covers 14 residues. Here the CDR3 DNA reads TGCAGTGCAGATCCGGGACTAGCGGGAGGTGAGCAGTTCTTC. Its translation: CSADPGLAGGEQFF.

The V call is TRBV13, the J call TRBJ1-5; no clear D. The CDR3 covers 15 residues. V was pared by 6 bases and J by 1 base, with 13 bases between. Germline-derived CDR1 and CDR2 are PRHDT and FYEKMQ (reference sequence). Here the CDR3 DNA reads TGTGCCAGCAGTCGGGCCGGAGGGAGCAATCAGCCCCAGCATTTT. Translation gives CASSRAGGSNQPQHF.

Details on this clonotype: This CDR3 fails to terminate in the conserved phenylalanine or tryptophan, so it likely reflects a read error. J is TRBJ2-1 and V is TRBV18, with TRBD2 matching over 8 bases. Germline CDR1 reads KGHSH; CDR2 reads LQKENI. This CDR3 contains 14 residues. The CDR3 coding sequence is TGCGCCAGCTCACCAGGGACTAGTTACAATGAGCAGTTCTTA. Translation: CASSPGTSYNEQFL.

This clonotype showed up just once. The chain joins TRBV2 to TRBJ2-7; D gene unclear. The CDR3 is 10 residues long. Germline V gives CDR1 SNHLY, CDR2 FYNNEI. With 4 bases removed from V and 6 bases from J, the gap between germline ends came to 4 bases. CDR3 sequence (DNA): TGTGCCAGCAGTGGTCTCGAGCAGTACTTC. Its protein product is CASSGLEQYF.

V and J are TRBV24-1 and TRBJ2-2, with a weak D call TRBD1 (5 bases). Germline CDR1 is KGHDR and CDR2 is SFDVKD. V was trimmed by 2 bases and J by 6 bases, leaving 12 bases between them. The CDR3 has 15 residues. The CDR3 region has the DNA TGTGCCACCAGTGATTGGGGCGAAGTGGCCGGGGAGCTGTTTTTT. Amino acids: CATSDWGEVAGELFF.

This clonotype was detected ten times or more. The chain is built from TRBV20-1 and TRBJ2-1; D gene uncertain. Germline assignment: CDR1 DFQATT and CDR2 SNEGSKA (reference sequence). CDR3 length: 14 amino acids. Trimming left V 2 bases short and J 2 bases short, with 10 bases between. The CDR3 sequence is CSARRDEAYNEQFF. In DNA, the CDR3 is TGCAGTGCTAGAAGGGATGAGGCCTACAATGAGCAGTTCTTC.

The table lists this clonotype with many counts. The chain recombines TRBV6-4 with TRBJ2-3; 9 nucleotides match TRBD2. Germline V CDR1 and CDR2: MRHNA, SNTAGT. J was trimmed by 2 bases and V by 3 bases; bases with no gene match: 0. The CDR3 is 14 residues long. The CDR3: CASSEGLATDTQYF. The CDR3, as DNA: TGTGCCAGCAGTGAGGGACTAGCCACAGATACGCAGTATTTT.

This clonotype was found a few times. The chain is built from TRBV20-1 and TRBJ2-7; TRBD1 aligns across 7 bases. This CDR3 comprises 15 residues. Germline CDR1 is DFQATT and CDR2 is SNEGSKA (reference sequence). V shed 6 bases and J 4 bases; nucleotides not matched to a gene: 15. The CDR3 nucleotides read TGCAGTGCCAGCTCACCAGCGGACAGGACTTACGAGCAGTACTTC. As protein: CSASSPADRTYEQYF.

Of note for this clonotype: This may come from a read error, since a much larger clone is one base off. V and J are TRBV19 and TRBJ2-5; D is unclear. The CDR3 runs 14 residues. Germline V gene lookup returns CDR1 LNHDA and CDR2 SQIVND (reference sequence). This CDR3 reads CVSSGPQPQETQYF. The CDR3 DNA follows: TGTGTCAGTAGTGGTCCTCAACCTCAAGAGACCCAGTACTTC. Together with reference TRBV19 and TRBJ2-5, the CDR3 gives the full variable domain: DGGITQSPKYLFRKEGQNVTLSCEQNLNHDAMYWYRQDPGQGLRLIYYSQIVNDFQKGDIAEGYSVSREKKESFPLTVTSAQKNPTAFYLCVSSGPQPQETQYFGPGTRLLVL.

Of note for this clonotype: The junction departs from germline at one end; a sequencing error may be responsible. The V gene is TRBV29-1, the J gene TRBJ1-5, with 9 bases lining up with TRBD1. The CDR3 totals 13 residues. Germline V gives CDR1 SQVTM, CDR2 ANQGSEA. This chain's CDR3 is CSARDRVGQAQHF. CDR3 nucleotides: TGCAGCGCCAGGGACAGGGTTGGTCAGGCCCAGCATTTT.

About this clonotype itself: Lacking the conserved final phenylalanine or tryptophan, this CDR3 likely reflects a read error. This CDR3 reads CAWSVRGTGELFS. DNA of the CDR3: TGTGCCTGGAGTGTTAGGGGCACCGGGGAGCTGTTTTCT. V is TRBV30 and J is TRBJ2-2, with D possibly being TRBD1 (5 bases). Trimming shortened V by 0 bases and J by 4 bases, and 6 bases separated the two germline ends. The CDR3 spans 13 residues. CDR1 GTSNPN and CDR2 SVGIG come from the germline V gene (reference sequence).

This rearrangement joins TRBV20-1 to TRBJ2-7; 11 bases align to TRBD2. V shed 3 bases and J 3 bases; nucleotides not matched to a gene: 4. Germline CDR1 DFQATT, CDR2 SNEGSKA (reference sequence). The CDR3 length is 14 residues. The CDR3 DNA is TGCAGTGCTAGTGAGACTAGCGGGATCTACGAGCAGTACTTC. Encoded protein: CSASETSGIYEQYF.

The chain carries TRBV24-1 and TRBJ2-5, with 9 positions matching TRBD2. The trim removed 4 bases at V and 4 bases at J, leaving 3 bases unmatched. The CDR3 has 14 amino acids. Germline CDR1 reads KGHDR; CDR2 reads SFDVKD. CDR3: CATSDTTSGETQYF. CDR3 nucleotide sequence: TGTGCCACCAGTGACACGACTAGCGGAGAGACCCAGTACTTC.

The sample holds many counts of this clonotype. The chain couples TRBV3-1 to TRBJ2-5; TRBD1 matches at 7 bases. Losses at the gene ends were 4 bases for V and 5 bases for J; bases not matched to a gene: 4. Germline loops: CDR1 LGHDT, CDR2 YNNKEL (reference sequence). The CDR3 has 13 residues. The CDR3 region is CASSRQGWETQYF. For the CDR3, the DNA is TGTGCCAGCAGCCGACAGGGATGGGAGACCCAGTACTTC.

The gene calls are TRBV27 and TRBJ1-1; 9 bases align to TRBD1. Trimming took 5 bases from V and 4 from J; bases not matched to a gene: 8. This CDR3 is built from 15 residues. CDR1 MNHEY and CDR2 SMNVEV come from the germline V gene (reference sequence). The CDR3 DNA follows: TGTGCCAGCAGTACGGGACAGGGAACAGGCACTGAAGCTTTCTTT. Translation gives CASSTGQGTGTEAFF.